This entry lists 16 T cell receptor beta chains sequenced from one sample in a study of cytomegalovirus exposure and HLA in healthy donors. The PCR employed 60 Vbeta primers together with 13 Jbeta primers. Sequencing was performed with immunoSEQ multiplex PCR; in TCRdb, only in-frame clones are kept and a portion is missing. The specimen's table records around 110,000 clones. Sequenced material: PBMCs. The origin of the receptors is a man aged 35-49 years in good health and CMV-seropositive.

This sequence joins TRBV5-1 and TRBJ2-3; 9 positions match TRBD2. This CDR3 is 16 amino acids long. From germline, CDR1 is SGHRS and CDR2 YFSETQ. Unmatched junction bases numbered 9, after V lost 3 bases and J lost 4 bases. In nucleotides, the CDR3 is TGCGCCAGCAGCTATCTAGCGGGAAACCCCTCAGATACGCAGTATTTT. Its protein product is CASSYLAGNPSDTQYF. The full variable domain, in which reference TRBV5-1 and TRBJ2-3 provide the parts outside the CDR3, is KAGVTQTPRYLIKTRGQQVTLSCSPISGHRSVSWYQQTPGQGLQFLFEYFSETQRNKGNFPGRFSGRQFSNSRSEMNVSTLELGDSALYLCASSYLAGNPSDTQYFGPGTRLTVL.

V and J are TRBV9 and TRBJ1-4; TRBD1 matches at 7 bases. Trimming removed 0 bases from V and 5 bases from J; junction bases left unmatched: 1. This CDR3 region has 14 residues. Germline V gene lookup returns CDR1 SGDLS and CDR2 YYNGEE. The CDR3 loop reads CASSVAQGNEKLFF. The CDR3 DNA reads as TGTGCCAGCAGCGTAGCACAGGGGAATGAAAAACTGTTTTTT. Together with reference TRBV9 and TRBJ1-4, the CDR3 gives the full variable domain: DSGVTQTPKHLITATGQRVTLRCSPRSGDLSVYWYQQSLDQGLQFLIQYYNGEERAKGNILERFSAQQFPDLHSELNLSSLELGDSALYFCASSVAQGNEKLFFGSGTQLSVL.

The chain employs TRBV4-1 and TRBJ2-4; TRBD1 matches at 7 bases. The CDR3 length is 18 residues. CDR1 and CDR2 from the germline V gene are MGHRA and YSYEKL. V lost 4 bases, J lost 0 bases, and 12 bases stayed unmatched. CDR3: CASSLGTDRPLAKNIQYF. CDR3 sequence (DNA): TGCGCCAGCAGCCTCGGGACAGACCGACCCTTAGCCAAAAACATTCAGTACTTC.

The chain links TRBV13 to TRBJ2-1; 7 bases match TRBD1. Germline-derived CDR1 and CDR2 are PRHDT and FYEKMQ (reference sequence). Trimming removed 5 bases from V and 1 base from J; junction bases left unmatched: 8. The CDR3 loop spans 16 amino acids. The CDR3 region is CASSPGQESSYNEQFF. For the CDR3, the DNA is TGTGCCAGCAGCCCTGGACAGGAGTCTTCCTACAATGAGCAGTTCTTC.

The CDR3 here is CASSPYGSEGYEQYF. The CDR3 coding sequence is TGTGCCAGCAGCCCCTACGGGAGCGAGGGCTACGAGCAGTACTTC. The J gene is TRBJ2-7, the V gene TRBV6-5; D is perhaps TRBD2 (6 bases). Germline values: CDR1 MNHEY, CDR2 SVGAGI. The CDR3 runs to 15 residues. V was shortened by 6 bases and J by 3 bases, with 18 bases between the two germline ends.

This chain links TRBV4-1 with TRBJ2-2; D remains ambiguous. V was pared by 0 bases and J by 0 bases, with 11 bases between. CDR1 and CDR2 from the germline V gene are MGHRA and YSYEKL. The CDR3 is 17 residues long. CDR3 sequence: CASSQDPAGANTGELFF. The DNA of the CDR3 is TGCGCCAGCAGCCAAGATCCTGCAGGCGCGAACACCGGGGAGCTGTTTTTT.

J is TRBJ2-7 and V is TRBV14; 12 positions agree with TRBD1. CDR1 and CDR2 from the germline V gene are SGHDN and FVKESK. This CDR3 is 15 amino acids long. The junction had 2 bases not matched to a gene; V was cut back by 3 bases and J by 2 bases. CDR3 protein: CASSQGTGGTYEQYF. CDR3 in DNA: TGTGCCAGCAGCCAGGGGACAGGGGGCACCTACGAGCAGTACTTC.

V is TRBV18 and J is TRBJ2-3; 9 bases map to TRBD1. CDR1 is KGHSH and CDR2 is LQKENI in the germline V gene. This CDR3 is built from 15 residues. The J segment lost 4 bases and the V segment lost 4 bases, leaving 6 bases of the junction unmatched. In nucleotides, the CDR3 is TGTGCCAGCTCACTGGGACAGGGTGGGCCAGATACGCAGTATTTT. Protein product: CASSLGQGGPDTQYF.

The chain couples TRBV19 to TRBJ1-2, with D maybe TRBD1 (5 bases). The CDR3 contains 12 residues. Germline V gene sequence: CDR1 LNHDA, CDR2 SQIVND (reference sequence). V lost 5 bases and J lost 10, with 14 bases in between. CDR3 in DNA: TGTGCCAGTAGTCCCAGGACAAGGGACTACACCTTC. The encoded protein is CASSPRTRDYTF.

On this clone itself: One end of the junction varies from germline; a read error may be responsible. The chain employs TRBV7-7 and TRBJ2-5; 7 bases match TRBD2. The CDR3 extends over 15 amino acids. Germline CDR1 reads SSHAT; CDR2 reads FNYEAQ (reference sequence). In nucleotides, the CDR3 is TGTGCTAGCAGCTTTGCTCTAGCGGAGGGTCAGGCCCAGTACTTC. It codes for CASSFALAEGQAQYF.

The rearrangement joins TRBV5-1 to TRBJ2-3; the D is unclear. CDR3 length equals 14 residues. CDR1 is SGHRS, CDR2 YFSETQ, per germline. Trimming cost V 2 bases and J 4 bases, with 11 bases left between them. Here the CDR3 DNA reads TGCGCCAGCAGCTTCCGGAGAGGTGCAGATACGCAGTATTTT. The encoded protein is CASSFRRGADTQYF.

CDR3 in DNA: TGTGCCAGCAGCCAAGCACTAGCGGGTACCTCTAACACCGGGGAGCTGTTTTTT. This encodes CASSQALAGTSNTGELFF. This sequence joins TRBV4-2 and TRBJ2-2; 9 bases fit TRBD2. CDR3 length: 18 residues. V gave up 1 base and J gave up 2 bases; unmatched junction bases: 8. Germline CDR1 is LGHNA and CDR2 is YNFKEQ.

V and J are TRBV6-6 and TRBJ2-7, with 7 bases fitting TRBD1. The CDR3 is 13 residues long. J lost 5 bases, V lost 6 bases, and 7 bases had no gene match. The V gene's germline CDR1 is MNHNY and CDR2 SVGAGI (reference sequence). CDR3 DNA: TGTGCCAGCAGAGACGGGACAGATAACGAGCAGTACTTC. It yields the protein CASRDGTDNEQYF.

CDR3 amino acids: CASSRQASYEQYF. CDR3 in DNA: TGTGCCAGCAGTCGGCAGGCCTCCTACGAGCAGTACTTC. V gene TRBV6-1 combines with J gene TRBJ2-7, with D unclear. In germline, CDR1 is MNHNS, CDR2 SASEGT. The CDR3 consists of 13 residues. Trimming took 5 bases from V and 0 from J, leaving 8 bases between them.

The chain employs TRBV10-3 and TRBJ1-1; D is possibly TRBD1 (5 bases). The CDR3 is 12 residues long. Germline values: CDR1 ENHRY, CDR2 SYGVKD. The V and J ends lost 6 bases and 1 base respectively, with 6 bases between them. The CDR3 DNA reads TGTGCCATCAGGCAGGGGAACACTGAAGCTTTCTTT. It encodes CAIRQGNTEAFF.

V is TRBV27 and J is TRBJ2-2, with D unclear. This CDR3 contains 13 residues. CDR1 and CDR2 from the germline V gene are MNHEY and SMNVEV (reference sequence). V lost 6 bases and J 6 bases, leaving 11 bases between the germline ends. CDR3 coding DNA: TGTGCCAGCAGCCCCCCGGTTCCCGGGGAGCTGTTTTTT. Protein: CASSPPVPGELFF.